Presented here are 27 T cell receptor beta chains from one specimen sequenced in a study of breast tumors, draining lymph nodes, adjacent tissues listed by TCRdb under 2016. Lymph node samples came from the axillary draining lymph nodes of breast cancer patients. Library prep was done by multiplex PCR. The instrument was an Illumina HiSeq 2000. Using fastp at Q25 and MiXCR, TCRdb reprocessed the public reads and kept productive beta chains. Merged by CDR3 protein, the rows form single entries marked with the most common genes and DNA. Across this sample there are about 180,000 distinct CDR3 sequences, with around a third seen only once. Around 4.5% of the sample goes to the ten largest clones. Sequencing was carried out using axillary lymph node tissue. The receptors here all came from a female donor with breast cancer. Some clones in this sample may be carry-over from other donors' samples.

V usage is TRBV7-9 and J usage is TRBJ1-6, with 10 bases aligning to TRBD1. Trimming cost V 3 bases and J 10 bases; bases outside gene matches: 6. CDR1 is SEHNR and CDR2 is FQNEAQ in the germline V gene (reference sequence). The CDR3 totals 15 residues. CDR3 in amino acids: CASSFCGTGVSPLHF. As DNA, the CDR3 is TGTGCCAGCAGCTTTTGTGGGACAGGGGTCTCACCCCTCCACTTT.

The chain links TRBV7-9 to TRBJ1-6; 10 bases match TRBD1. The germline gives CDR1 SEHNR, CDR2 FQNEAQ (reference sequence). The CDR3 totals 16 residues. V was clipped by 5 bases and J by 7 bases; unmatched bases: 8. CDR3 in DNA: TGTGCCAGCAGCCCAGGTAGACAGGGGGCGAATTCACCCCTCCACTTT. Amino acid sequence: CASSPGRQGANSPLHF.

This clonotype was recorded at least ten times. The chain is built from TRBV6-1 and TRBJ1-3, with D unclear. Deletions cut 5 bases from V and 2 bases from J, with 7 bases between. The CDR3 spans 13 residues. Germline lookup yields CDR1 MNHNS and CDR2 SASEGT. CDR3 DNA: TGTGCCAGCAGTACCACCCCTGGAAACACCATATATTTT. This gives the protein CASSTTPGNTIYF.

This clonotype was seen only once. V gene TRBV12-3 or TRBV12-4 combines with J gene TRBJ1-1; 8 bases align to TRBD1. CDR3 length: 13 residues. V trimming: 7 bases; J trimming: 6 bases; junction bases outside the gene matches: 7. CDR3 in DNA: TGTGCCAGCAACGACAGGGGAGGCGCTGAAGCTTTCTTT. It translates to CASNDRGGAEAFF.

This clonotype qualifies as medium-sized. This sequence joins TRBV2 and TRBJ2-7, with 7 bases identical to TRBD1. The V gene's germline CDR1 is SNHLY and CDR2 FYNNEI. V shed 4 bases, J shed 4 bases, and the junction held 1 base outside the gene matches. This CDR3 region has 12 residues. The CDR3 DNA reads as TGTGCCAGCAGTGGGGGACAGTACGAGCAGTACTTC. As protein: CASSGGQYEQYF.

The V and J genes are TRBV3-1 and TRBJ1-3; D might be TRBD1 (5 bases). Germline lookup yields CDR1 LGHDT and CDR2 YNNKEL (reference sequence). This CDR3 region has 13 residues. V was cut by 1 base and J by 6 bases, with 7 bases left in between. CDR3 protein: CASSQGGENTIYF. CDR3 DNA sequence: TGTGCCAGCAGCCAAGGAGGGGAAAACACCATATATTTT.

V and J are TRBV11-2 and TRBJ1-2; TRBD1 aligns across 8 bases. CDR3 length equals 14 residues. V lost 1 base and J lost 4; bases outside the gene matches: 2. CDR1 is SGHAT, CDR2 FQNNGV, per germline. The CDR3 protein is CASSLVTGAYGYTF. DNA of the CDR3: TGTGCCAGCAGCTTAGTGACAGGGGCCTATGGCTACACCTTC.

This clonotype was seen at least ten times. This chain joins TRBV20-1 and TRBJ1-4; 9 bases are a match to TRBD1. Trimming removed 3 bases from V and 7 bases from J; junction bases left unmatched: 3. CDR3 length: 13 residues. CDR1 DFQATT and CDR2 SNEGSKA come from the germline V gene (reference sequence). The CDR3 reads CSARTGGAEKLFF. CDR3 in DNA: TGCAGTGCTAGGACAGGGGGAGCTGAAAAACTGTTTTTT.

This clonotype appeared many times. The CDR3 DNA is TGTGCCAGCAGCTCTACGCGGGACAGGGTTTTCGAGCAGTACTTC. Protein sequence: CASSSTRDRVFEQYF. The V call is TRBV7-9, the J call TRBJ2-7; 9 bases agree with TRBD1. CDR1 and CDR2 from the germline V gene are SEHNR and FQNEAQ (reference sequence). V was clipped by 4 bases and J by 6 bases; unmatched bases: 10. The CDR3 totals 15 residues.

The chain uses TRBV15 and TRBJ1-5; a weak D match, TRBD1 (6 bases). The CDR3 consists of 15 residues. In germline, CDR1 is LNHNV, CDR2 YYDKDF (reference sequence). Trimming pared 3 bases from V and 10 bases from J, leaving 19 bases between. The CDR3 DNA is TGTGCCACCAGCAGTTACCGGGACACTGCAGATCCCCAGCATTTT. This gives the protein CATSSYRDTADPQHF.

This clonotype has a count of ten or more. The CDR3 DNA reads TGTGCCAGCAGAGCCGGGACATATTCCCAAGAGACCCAGTACTTC. The encoded protein is CASRAGTYSQETQYF. The J gene is TRBJ2-5, the V gene TRBV7-2, with D maybe TRBD1 (6 bases). The germline gives CDR1 SGHTA, CDR2 FQGNSA. Trimming cost V 6 bases and J 1 base, with 15 bases left between them. The CDR3 has 15 residues.

This clonotype was counted at least ten times. CDR3: CASGLVIGGLSHYEQYF. DNA for the CDR3: TGTGCTAGTGGTTTGGTAATTGGAGGCTTAAGTCACTACGAGCAGTACTTC. V and J are TRBV12-5 and TRBJ2-7, with D maybe TRBD2 (5 bases). From germline, CDR1 is LGHNT and CDR2 FRNRAP. The CDR3 sequence is 17 residues long. V lost 0 bases, J lost 3 bases, and 18 bases lay in between.

This clonotype was seen at least ten times. V gene TRBV12-3 or TRBV12-4 combines with J gene TRBJ2-2, with 8 bases matching TRBD2. The ends lost 6 bases at V and 6 bases at J; junction bases unmatched: 6. CDR3 size: 14 residues. CDR3 bases: TGTGCCAGCAGCCCCGGGGGGGGCTCCGGGGAGCTGTTTTTT. Translated, it gives CASSPGGGSGELFF.

CDR3: CASSGERGTITQYF. In DNA form, the CDR3 reads TGTGCCAGCAGCGGGGAACGAGGGACAATCACGCAGTATTTT. The chain recombines TRBV7-2 with TRBJ2-3, with a possible D match to TRBD1 (6 bases). Between the trimmed V and J ends, which lost 5 bases and 9 bases, there was a span of 18 bases. CDR1 and CDR2 (germline): SGHTA, FQGNSA. This CDR3 spans 14 amino acids.

As for this clonotype: This clone may be a read error of a much larger clone one base away. The final CDR3 position lacks the conserved phenylalanine or tryptophan, pointing to a likely read error. The chain combines TRBV19 with TRBJ2-7; D may match TRBD1 or TRBD2 (5 bases each). In germline, CDR1 is LNHDA, CDR2 SQIVND (reference sequence). Trimming took off 6 bases at V and 2 bases at J, with 17 bases between the two ends. The CDR3 extends over 15 amino acids. The CDR3 region is CASREVGGSPYEQYL. For the CDR3, the DNA is TGTGCCAGTAGGGAAGTTGGGGGTTCCCCCTACGAGCAGTACCTC.

This clonotype was detected only a few times. V and J are TRBV7-9 and TRBJ1-2; D not resolved. The CDR3 runs 13 residues. From germline, CDR1 is SEHNR and CDR2 FQNEAQ (reference sequence). V lost 1 base to trimming and J lost 8 bases, with 11 bases between them. CDR3 DNA sequence: TGTGCCAGCAGCTTAGGCCCGGTGAGCGGCTACACCTTC. Protein sequence: CASSLGPVSGYTF.

This clonotype was seen repeatedly, ten times or more. The chain combines TRBV19 with TRBJ2-1; 11 nucleotides agree with TRBD2. V was pared by 6 bases and J by 7 bases, with 8 bases of the junction left unmatched. Germline CDR1 LNHDA, CDR2 SQIVND (reference sequence). The CDR3 length is 15 residues. The CDR3 DNA reads TGTGCCAGTAGAGAGTCCGGGACTAGCGGAAATGAGCAGTTCTTC. This codes for CASRESGTSGNEQFF.

This clonotype was counted at least ten times. The CDR3 is CASSQAAGPLNQPQHF. CDR3 nucleotide sequence: TGCGCCAGCAGCCAAGCAGCAGGGCCCCTAAATCAGCCCCAGCATTTT. The chain uses TRBV4-1 and TRBJ1-5, with a weak D call TRBD1 (5 bases). The V gene's germline CDR1 is MGHRA and CDR2 YSYEKL. V was clipped by 1 base and J by 4 bases, with 14 bases between them. The CDR3 sequence is 16 residues long.

This clonotype was counted at least ten times. The V and J genes are TRBV20-1 and TRBJ2-2, with D uncertain. Germline CDR1 is DFQATT and CDR2 is SNEGSKA (reference sequence). CDR3 length: 13 amino acids. The ends were cut back, 2 bases at V and 3 bases at J, with 7 bases in the middle. DNA for the CDR3: TGCAGTGCTAGACTACCGTACACCGGGGAGCTGTTTTTT. This encodes CSARLPYTGELFF.

This clonotype was counted ten times or more. The chain couples TRBV9 to TRBJ2-3; 9 nucleotides match TRBD1. CDR1 is SGDLS, CDR2 YYNGEE, per germline. V gave up 3 bases and J gave up 2 bases; unmatched junction bases: 4. The CDR3 is 15 residues long. The DNA of the CDR3 is TGTGCCAGCAGCGGAGACAGGGGGGCCACAGATACGCAGTATTTT. As protein: CASSGDRGATDTQYF.

The table lists this clonotype with many counts. This chain joins TRBV20-1 and TRBJ2-5; a possible D gene is TRBD1 (6 bases). This CDR3 comprises 17 residues. Trimming took 0 bases from V and 4 from J, leaving 21 bases between them. Germline values: CDR1 DFQATT, CDR2 SNEGSKA (reference sequence). This CDR3 is CSARDRRQGRGGETQYF. CDR3 nucleotide sequence: TGCAGTGCTAGAGATAGAAGGCAGGGGAGAGGAGGAGAGACCCAGTACTTC.

The chain uses TRBV29-1 and TRBJ2-1, with TRBD1 matching over 7 bases. V gave up 5 bases and J gave up 2 bases; unmatched junction bases: 6. The V gene's germline CDR1 is SQVTM and CDR2 ANQGSEA. The CDR3 loop spans 14 amino acids. The CDR3 loop reads CSVLGTATYNEQFF. The CDR3 DNA sequence: TGCAGCGTTTTAGGGACAGCAACCTACAATGAGCAGTTCTTC.

At least ten counts were recorded for this clonotype. The gene calls are TRBV11-1 and TRBJ2-5; perhaps TRBD1 as D (6 bases). Germline V gene data show CDR1 as SGHAT and CDR2 as FQDESV (reference sequence). V was pared by 5 bases and J by 4 bases, with 17 bases between. There are 15 residues in the CDR3. This CDR3 is CASSITTGMLETQYF. CDR3 bases: TGTGCCAGCAGCATAACAACAGGGATGTTAGAGACCCAGTACTTC.

This clonotype was observed once. It is unclear where the CDR3 begins or ends on the DNA, so no DNA is shown, and the CDR3 is as TCRdb lists it. The V call is TRBV25-1, the J call TRBJ2-2; the DNA was not used to check the table's D call, TRBD1. CDR1 and CDR2 from the germline V gene are MGHDK and SYGVNS. The CDR3 region is 23 residues in length, termini included. CDR3: CASSEESFYICSAPTGNTGELFF.

The rearrangement links TRBV9 to TRBJ1-6; TRBD1 matches 9 bases. Germline trimming cut 2 bases from V and 4 bases from J; bases unmatched to any gene: 7. The CDR3 extends over 17 amino acids. Germline values: CDR1 SGDLS, CDR2 YYNGEE. The CDR3 bases are TGTGCCAGCAGCGTCACCGGGACAGGGATTTATAATTCACCCCTCCACTTT. It yields the protein CASSVTGTGIYNSPLHF.

This clonotype was seen at least ten times. The CDR3 reads CATSYPREGRSNEKLFF. The DNA for the CDR3 is TGTGCCACCAGTTACCCCAGGGAGGGACGAAGTAATGAAAAACTGTTTTTT. The chain links TRBV24-1 to TRBJ1-4; a possible D gene is TRBD1 (5 bases). Trimming removed 6 bases at V and 4 bases at J, with 20 bases between. The CDR3 is made up of 17 amino acids. CDR1 is KGHDR and CDR2 is SFDVKD in the germline V gene.

As for this clonotype: Germline is not matched at one junction end, which may reflect a read error. V is TRBV19 and J is TRBJ1-2, with 12 bases aligning to TRBD1. This CDR3 is built from 15 residues. In germline, CDR1 is LNHDA, CDR2 SQIVND (reference sequence). The CDR3 sequence: CANKGQGATVYGHTF. CDR3 coding DNA: TGTGCCAATAAGGGACAGGGGGCGACGGTCTATGGCCACACCTTC. Drawing the rest from reference TRBV19 and TRBJ1-2, the complete variable domain is DGGITQSPKYLFRKEGQNVTLSCEQNLNHDAMYWYRQDPGQGLRLIYYSQIVNDFQKGDIAEGYSVSREKKESFPLTVTSAQKNPTAFYLCANKGQGATVYGHTFGSGTRLTVV.